The next 28 T cell receptor beta chains were all read from a single sample in a study of T cell repertoires in cytomegalovirus infection. For these receptors, no antigen is known. From the reads, TCRdb called clonotypes with MiXCR, one entry per CDR3 protein. This table has 800,000 to 950,000 distinct CDR3 sequences, around a third appearing once. The sample in question was cultured CD8+ T cells from PBMCs, obtained from culture after CMV antigen stimulation. Receptors originate from a human donor in good health (CMV status not recorded). Some clones in this sample may be carry-over from other donors' samples.

The gene calls are TRBV2 and TRBJ2-1; a possible D gene is TRBD1 (5 bases). With 10 bases removed from V and 9 bases from J, the gap between germline ends came to 10 bases. Germline V gene data show CDR1 as SNHLY and CDR2 as FYNNEI. The CDR3 consists of 10 residues. CDR3 loop: CATSRGEQFF. The CDR3 DNA is TGTGCCACCTCAAGGGGTGAGCAGTTCTTC.

J is TRBJ1-4 and V is TRBV7-3; TRBD1 agrees at 7 bases. Unmatched junction bases numbered 9, after V lost 3 bases and J lost 8 bases. The CDR3 has 15 amino acids. Germline values: CDR1 SGHTA, CDR2 FQGTGA. Here the CDR3 reads CASSLTGNWGEKLFF. The CDR3 DNA is TGTGCCAGCAGCTTGACAGGGAATTGGGGCGAAAAACTGTTTTTT.

The chain is built from TRBV28 and TRBJ1-4, with D possibly TRBD1 on 5 matching bases. V was clipped by 6 bases and J by 0 bases, with 17 bases between them. The CDR3 totals 17 residues. Germline V CDR1 and CDR2: MDHEN, SYDVKM. CDR3 region: CASRPTVRGATNEKLFF. The DNA for the CDR3 is TGTGCCAGCAGGCCGACGGTGAGGGGTGCAACTAATGAAAAACTGTTTTTT.

Only one count was recorded for this clonotype. The rearrangement joins TRBV28 to TRBJ1-1; D possibly corresponds to TRBD1 (6 bases). Trimming cost V 6 bases and J 5 bases, with 16 bases left between them. CDR3 size: 14 residues. CDR1 is MDHEN and CDR2 is SYDVKM in the germline V gene. CDR3 protein: CASSPPRGGTEAFF. Here the CDR3 DNA reads TGTGCCAGCAGCCCTCCCAGGGGAGGGACTGAAGCTTTCTTT. Filled out from reference TRBV28 and TRBJ1-1, the complete variable domain reads DVKVTQSSRYLVKRTGEKVFLECVQDMDHENMFWYRQDPGLGLRLIYFSYDVKMKEKGDIPEGYSVSREKKERFSLILESASTNQTSMYLCASSPPRGGTEAFFGQGTRLTVV.

In this sample, this clonotype turned up a few times. This rearrangement joins TRBV13 to TRBJ2-1, with D perhaps given as TRBD1 or TRBD2 (5 bases each). Trimming cost V 6 bases and J 6 bases, with 15 bases left between them. Germline CDR1 and CDR2: PRHDT and FYEKMQ (reference sequence). The CDR3 is 14 residues long. The CDR3 bases are TGTGCCAGCAGTCTGGGGACCCAGGGCAATGAGCAGTTCTTC. Translated, it gives CASSLGTQGNEQFF.

This clonotype was detected only a few times. V is TRBV19 and J is TRBJ2-7; TRBD1 aligns across 8 bases. This CDR3 spans 18 amino acids. The ends lost 5 bases at V and 0 bases at J; junction bases unmatched: 15. The germline gives CDR1 LNHDA, CDR2 SQIVND (reference sequence). CDR3 nucleotide sequence: TGTGCCAGTAGTTCTGCGATGGTCGGGACAGGACCCTCCTACGAGCAGTACTTC. Translating it yields CASSSAMVGTGPSYEQYF. Based on the CDR3 plus reference TRBV19 and TRBJ2-7, the full variable domain is DGGITQSPKYLFRKEGQNVTLSCEQNLNHDAMYWYRQDPGQGLRLIYYSQIVNDFQKGDIAEGYSVSREKKESFPLTVTSAQKNPTAFYLCASSSAMVGTGPSYEQYFGPGTRLTVT.

The CDR3 DNA reads as TGTGCCATCAGTGAGTCAAGCCAGGGGAAGGAGGGCCAGTACTTC. Translation: CAISESSQGKEGQYF. This chain joins TRBV10-3 and TRBJ2-5; D assignment may be TRBD1 or TRBD2 (6 bases each). This CDR3 is built from 15 residues. Germline assignment: CDR1 ENHRY and CDR2 SYGVKD. The V end lost 0 bases, the J end lost 10 bases, and 18 bases lay between the germline ends.

This clonotype was recorded a few times. The chain couples TRBV7-3 to TRBJ2-1; 13 nucleotides agree with TRBD2. Per the germline V gene, CDR1 is SGHTA and CDR2 is FQGTGA. This CDR3 is 16 amino acids long. V was pared by 5 bases and J by 8 bases, with 9 bases of the junction left unmatched. CDR3 nucleotide sequence: TGTGCCAGCAGCCTTGGACTAGCGGGGGTCAGCGATGAGCAGTTCTTC. Its translation is CASSLGLAGVSDEQFF.

J is TRBJ2-3 and V is TRBV6-1; D is unresolved. Germline V CDR1 and CDR2: MNHNS, SASEGT. Trimming cost V 7 bases and J 4 bases, with 18 bases left between them. CDR3 length: 15 amino acids. DNA for the CDR3: TGTGCCAGCACCAGCTTAGGAGCAGTGGCAGATACGCAGTATTTT. Residues: CASTSLGAVADTQYF.

The rearrangement links TRBV29-1 to TRBJ2-1; no clear D. V was cut by 4 bases and J by 3 bases, with 10 bases left in between. The germline CDR1 and CDR2 sequences are SQVTM and ANQGSEA. This CDR3 is 13 amino acids long. The CDR3: CSVVLVNYNEQFF. The CDR3 region has the DNA TGCAGCGTTGTATTGGTCAACTACAATGAGCAGTTCTTC.

This clonotype has ten or more counts. V and J are TRBV7-2 and TRBJ2-2, with D tentatively TRBD1 (5 bases). V gave up 5 bases and J gave up 0 bases, with 16 bases separating them. The germline CDR1 and CDR2 sequences are SGHTA and FQGNSA. This CDR3 is built from 17 residues. CDR3 amino acids: CASSPRQLYANTGELFF. DNA of the CDR3: TGTGCCAGCAGCCCGAGACAGTTATACGCGAACACCGGGGAGCTGTTTTTT.

CDR3: CASSPTGGYTF. The CDR3 region has the DNA TGTGCCAGCAGCCCGACGGGTGGCTACACCTTC. The genes are TRBV7-6 and TRBJ1-2; no definite D call. CDR3 size: 11 residues. V lost 5 bases and J 7 bases, leaving 8 bases between the germline ends. Germline V CDR1 and CDR2: SGHVS, FNYEAQ.

J is TRBJ1-2 and V is TRBV7-6, with 7 bases matching TRBD1. V lost 8 bases to trimming and J lost 4 bases; unmatched junction nucleotides: 13. Germline values: CDR1 SGHVS, CDR2 FNYEAQ. This CDR3 contains 15 residues. The CDR3 reads CASGTWKGAAYGYTF. For the CDR3, the DNA is TGTGCCAGCGGTACTTGGAAGGGGGCCGCCTATGGCTACACCTTC.

This chain connects TRBV28 to TRBJ2-5; tentatively, D is TRBD1 or TRBD2 (5 bases each). Germline V gives CDR1 MDHEN, CDR2 SYDVKM. This CDR3 has 16 residues. The ends were cut back, 3 bases at V and 0 bases at J, with 14 bases in the middle. CDR3 coding DNA: TGTGCCAGCAGTTTTCTCGGGGACGACTACCAAGAGACCCAGTACTTC. Residues: CASSFLGDDYQETQYF.

V is TRBV20-1 and J is TRBJ1-3, with D perhaps matching TRBD1 (5 bases). This CDR3 has 18 residues. Germline lookup yields CDR1 DFQATT and CDR2 SNEGSKA (reference sequence). With 5 bases removed from V and 0 bases from J, the gap between germline ends came to 23 bases. CDR3 protein: CSALALPRDSSSGNTIYF. CDR3 sequence (DNA): TGCAGTGCTCTCGCCTTGCCTCGGGACTCAAGCTCTGGAAACACCATATATTTT.

The chain recombines TRBV6-6 with TRBJ2-3; TRBD2 matches 7 bases. Trimming took 2 bases from V and 0 from J; bases not matched to a gene: 5. The CDR3 is made up of 16 amino acids. Germline values: CDR1 MNHNY, CDR2 SVGAGI (reference sequence). As DNA, the CDR3 is TGTGCCAGCAGTTACAGGGACTACCCTAGCACAGATACGCAGTATTTT. Translating gives CASSYRDYPSTDTQYF.

Concerning this clonotype: Sequence at one end of the junction differs from germline and may be a read error. CDR3: CWGGVSYEQYF. CDR3 bases: TGCTGGGGCGGAGTAAGCTACGAGCAGTACTTC. The rearrangement uses TRBV7-4 and TRBJ2-7, with D perhaps TRBD1 (5 bases). The CDR3 has 11 residues. Germline V CDR1 and CDR2: SGHVT, SQSDAQ.

The V and J genes are TRBV6-1 and TRBJ1-5; the D gene is possibly TRBD1 (5 bases). Germline CDR1 and CDR2: MNHNS and SASEGT. The CDR3 loop spans 13 amino acids. Trimming removed 10 bases from V and 2 bases from J, with 12 bases in between. The CDR3 loop reads CATVGQGNQPQHF. CDR3 DNA sequence: TGTGCCACCGTCGGACAAGGCAATCAGCCCCAGCATTTT.

There are a few counts of this clonotype. At one of its ends the junction is not consistent with the germline gene, which may arise from a read error. The V and J genes are TRBV4-1 and TRBJ2-1; 8 bases map to TRBD2. Looked up from germline, CDR1 is MGHRA and CDR2 is YSYEKL. This CDR3 has 16 residues. CDR3 sequence (DNA): TGTGCCAGCAGCCAAGATATGCGGGGGGCTTACAATGAGCAGTTCTTC. Amino acid sequence: CASSQDMRGAYNEQFF.

This rearrangement joins TRBV6-1 to TRBJ1-4; TRBD1 might be the D (5 bases). With 1 base removed from V and 0 bases from J, the gap between germline ends came to 9 bases. CDR3 size: 16 residues. Germline V gene data show CDR1 as MNHNS and CDR2 as SASEGT. The CDR3 region has the DNA TGTGCCAGCAGTGAAGACAGGATAGCAACTAATGAAAAACTGTTTTTT. Its translation: CASSEDRIATNEKLFF.

The chain combines TRBV4-1 with TRBJ2-1; 9 bases align to TRBD1. The CDR3 has 14 amino acids. J gave up 8 bases and V 5 bases, and 7 bases lay outside the gene matches. In germline, CDR1 is MGHRA, CDR2 YSYEKL. DNA of the CDR3: TGCGCCAGCAGCTCCCCGGGACAGGGCTATGAGCAGTTCTTC. Translation gives CASSSPGQGYEQFF.

The rearrangement uses TRBV20-1 and TRBJ2-5; either TRBD1 or TRBD2 may supply D (6 bases each). Per the germline V gene, CDR1 is DFQATT and CDR2 is SNEGSKA (reference sequence). CDR3 length: 11 amino acids. Trimming stripped 4 bases from V and 5 bases from J, with 8 bases between. CDR3 loop: CSAKGGETQYF. The CDR3 nucleotides are TGCAGTGCTAAGGGGGGTGAGACCCAGTACTTC.

This clonotype was observed a few times. This sequence joins TRBV7-2 and TRBJ1-1; TRBD1 agrees at 7 bases. Germline trimming cut 6 bases from V and 4 bases from J; bases unmatched to any gene: 8. Germline values: CDR1 SGHTA, CDR2 FQGNSA. This CDR3 is 14 amino acids long. This CDR3 reads CASSSAGGGTEAFF. CDR3 coding DNA: TGTGCCAGCAGTTCGGCAGGGGGGGGCACTGAAGCTTTCTTT.

This chain joins TRBV9 and TRBJ2-3, with D hard to call. CDR3 length equals 16 residues. Germline V gene lookup returns CDR1 SGDLS and CDR2 YYNGEE. Trimming pared 1 base from V and 2 bases from J, leaving 14 bases between. CDR3 nucleotides: TGTGCCAGCAGCGTATTGGGGAACGGAGACACAGATACGCAGTATTTT. Translation gives CASSVLGNGDTDTQYF. Based on the CDR3 plus reference TRBV9 and TRBJ2-3, the full variable domain is DSGVTQTPKHLITATGQRVTLRCSPRSGDLSVYWYQQSLDQGLQFLIQYYNGEERAKGNILERFSAQQFPDLHSELNLSSLELGDSALYFCASSVLGNGDTDTQYFGPGTRLTVL.

CDR3 loop: CASGRDRGTDTQYF. CDR3 in DNA: TGTGCTAGTGGTAGGGACAGAGGCACAGATACGCAGTATTTT. The chain employs TRBV12-5 and TRBJ2-3, with 7 bases fitting TRBD1. Germline V gene sequence: CDR1 LGHNT, CDR2 FRNRAP. The CDR3 extends over 14 amino acids. V lost 5 bases and J lost 1; bases outside the gene matches: 3.

This clonotype was observed a handful of times. The chain employs TRBV5-6 and TRBJ2-1, with a possible D match to TRBD2 (7 bases). This CDR3 comprises 17 residues. Germline V gives CDR1 SGHDT, CDR2 YYEEEE. Trimming took 0 bases from V and 0 from J, leaving 13 bases between them. The CDR3 DNA is TGTGCCAGCAGCTTGGGCGGGGGCCCTCTCTCCTACAATGAGCAGTTCTTC. This translates into CASSLGGGPLSYNEQFF.

The V and J genes are TRBV4-3 and TRBJ2-7; 9 bases map to TRBD2. This CDR3 comprises 15 residues. Germline CDR1 LGHNA, CDR2 YSLEER. V dropped 1 base and J dropped 3; count of bases not matched to a gene: 4. This chain's CDR3 is CASSQGLAGVYEQYV. CDR3 nucleotides: TGCGCCAGCAGCCAAGGGTTAGCGGGGGTCTACGAGCAGTACGTC.

The chain carries TRBV6-2 or TRBV6-3 and TRBJ2-1, with TRBD1 identical over 7 bases. CDR1 is MNHEY and CDR2 is SVGEGT in the germline V gene. Trimming took 7 bases from V and 3 from J; bases not matched to a gene: 9. The CDR3 has 15 residues. CDR3 sequence (DNA): TGTGCCAGCACAATTGACAGGGCCTTCTACAATGAGCAGTTCTTC. It is translated as CASTIDRAFYNEQFF.